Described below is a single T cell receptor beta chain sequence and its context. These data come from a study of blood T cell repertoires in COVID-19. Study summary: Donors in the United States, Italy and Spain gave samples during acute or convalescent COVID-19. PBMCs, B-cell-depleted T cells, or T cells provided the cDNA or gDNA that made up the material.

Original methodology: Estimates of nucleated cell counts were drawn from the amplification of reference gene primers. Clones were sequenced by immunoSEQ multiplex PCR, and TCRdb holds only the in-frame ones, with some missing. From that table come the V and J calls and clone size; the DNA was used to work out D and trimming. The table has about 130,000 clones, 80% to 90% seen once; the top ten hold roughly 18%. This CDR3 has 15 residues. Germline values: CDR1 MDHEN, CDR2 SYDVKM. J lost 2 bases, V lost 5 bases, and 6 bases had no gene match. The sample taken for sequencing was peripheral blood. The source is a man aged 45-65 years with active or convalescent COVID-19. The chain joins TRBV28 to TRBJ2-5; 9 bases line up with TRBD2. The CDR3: CASSRHTSGQETQYF. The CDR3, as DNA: TGTGCCAGCAGTCGACACACTAGCGGGCAAGAGACCCAGTACTTC.